Listed below are T cell receptor beta chains from one sample, sequenced in a study of blood T cell repertoires in COVID-19. Sequenced by immunoSEQ multiplex PCR; TCRdb stores in-frame clones only, minus some. Of about 440,000 clones in the sample, around 89% were seen once. Sequencing was done on a sample of peripheral blood. Receptor source: a woman in her twenties or thirties with acute or convalescent COVID-19. CDR3s include the opening cysteine and the closing phenylalanine or tryptophan. The D gene is left open where the match is weak. A clone size is listed for some rows: how often the clone was seen (once, few, many), or a class if it is expanded.

d_gene	v_gene	abundance	j_gene	CDR3nt	CDR3aa
-	TRBV6-5	-	TRBJ2-1	TGTGCCAGCAGCAAAGGGACACCTACCTACAATGAGCAGTTCTTC	CASSKGTPTYNEQFF
-	TRBV5-1	few	TRBJ1-6	TGCGCCAGCAGCTTGGTTGCTCTGGGCCTGGGTAATTCACCCCTCCACTTT	CASSLVALGLGNSPLHF
-	TRBV4-1	-	TRBJ1-6	TGCGCCAGCAGCTTACAGGGAGATTCACCCCTCCACTTT	CASSLQGDSPLHF
-	TRBV30	-	TRBJ2-5	TGTGCCTGTTTGTGGGTCGGGGAGACCCAGTACTTC	CACLWVGETQYF
-	TRBV10-3	-	TRBJ1-5	TGTGCCATCAGTGAGTATGACGGAGGAAATCAGCCCCAGCATTTT	CAISEYDGGNQPQHF
-	TRBV28	-	TRBJ1-1	TGTGCCAGCAGTTTATCCTTCGGACAGATGAACACTGAAGCTTTCTTT	CASSLSFGQMNTEAFF
-	TRBV19	-	TRBJ2-7	TGTGCCAGAGGGGGAAACTCCTACGAGCAGTACTTC	CARGGNSYEQYF
-	TRBV5-1	once	TRBJ1-1	TGCGCCAGCAGCCTCACGGGGGGCGCCCAGGACACTGAAGCTTTCTTT	CASSLTGGAQDTEAFF
TRBD2	TRBV7-7	-	TRBJ2-5	TGTGCCAGCAGCTTAGTGGGGCGGGGGGTTGAGACCCAGTACTTC	CASSLVGRGVETQYF
TRBD1	TRBV5-6	-	TRBJ1-6	TGTGCCAGCAGCTTGGGCCGGACAGGGCGAAATTCACCCCTCCACTTT	CASSLGRTGRNSPLHF
-	TRBV5-4	-	TRBJ2-2	TGTGCCAGCAGCCTGGGGGGGGGCACCCCCGGGGAGCTGTTTTTT	CASSLGGGTPGELFF
-	TRBV6-2/TRBV6-3	-	TRBJ1-5	TGTGCCAGCAGTTACTTGCAGAGCAATCAGCCCCAGCATTTT	CASSYLQSNQPQHF
-	TRBV27	-	TRBJ2-7	TGTGCCAGCAGTTTTCGACAGGCCCCTCTCTACGAGCAGTACTTC	CASSFRQAPLYEQYF
TRBD1	TRBV4-1	-	TRBJ1-5	TGCGCCAGCAGCCAAGACGGGACAGGGGGCAATCAGCCCCAGCATTTT	CASSQDGTGGNQPQHF
-	TRBV10-2	-	TRBJ1-5	TGCGCCAGCAGTGAGTCCTTTGGGGGCTTGGACAATCAGCCCCAGCATTTT	CASSESFGGLDNQPQHF
TRBD1	TRBV11-2	-	TRBJ1-1	TGTGCCAGCAGGAGCGACAGGGGTACTGAAGCTTTCTTT	CASRSDRGTEAFF
-	TRBV27	few	TRBJ1-1	TGTGCCAGCAGTTTCCCGGGGAACACTGAAGCTTTCTTT	CASSFPGNTEAFF
-	TRBV27	-	TRBJ1-6	TGTGCCAGCAGTTTATCCGGCCAGGGTGGCAATTCACCCCTCCACTTT	CASSLSGQGGNSPLHF
-	TRBV28	-	TRBJ2-5	TGTGCCAGCTCTCCCAGAGAGACCCAGTACTTC	CASSPRETQYF
-	TRBV28	-	TRBJ2-6	TGTGCCAGCAGCCTGAACCCAGGGGTCTCTGGGGCCAACGTCCTGACTTTC	CASSLNPGVSGANVLTF
TRBD1	TRBV4-1	-	TRBJ2-7	TGCGCCAGCAGCCAAGCGGACAGGTACGAGCAGTACTTC	CASSQADRYEQYF
TRBD2	TRBV2	-	TRBJ2-3	TGTGCCAGCAGCGGACTAGCGGGGGGAACAGATACGCAGTATTTT	CASSGLAGGTDTQYF
-	TRBV2	once	TRBJ2-2	TGTGCCAGCAGGGAGGGCGGGGAGCTGTTTTTT	CASREGGELFF
TRBD1	TRBV5-6	-	TRBJ2-5	TGTGCCAGCAGCTGGGACAGGGATACGGGAGAGACCCAGTACTTC	CASSWDRDTGETQYF
TRBD2	TRBV24-1	-	TRBJ2-3	TGTGCCACCAGTGCCCCCAAACAAGCGGGGGGGCTCGCAGATACGCAGTATTTT	CATSAPKQAGGLADTQYF